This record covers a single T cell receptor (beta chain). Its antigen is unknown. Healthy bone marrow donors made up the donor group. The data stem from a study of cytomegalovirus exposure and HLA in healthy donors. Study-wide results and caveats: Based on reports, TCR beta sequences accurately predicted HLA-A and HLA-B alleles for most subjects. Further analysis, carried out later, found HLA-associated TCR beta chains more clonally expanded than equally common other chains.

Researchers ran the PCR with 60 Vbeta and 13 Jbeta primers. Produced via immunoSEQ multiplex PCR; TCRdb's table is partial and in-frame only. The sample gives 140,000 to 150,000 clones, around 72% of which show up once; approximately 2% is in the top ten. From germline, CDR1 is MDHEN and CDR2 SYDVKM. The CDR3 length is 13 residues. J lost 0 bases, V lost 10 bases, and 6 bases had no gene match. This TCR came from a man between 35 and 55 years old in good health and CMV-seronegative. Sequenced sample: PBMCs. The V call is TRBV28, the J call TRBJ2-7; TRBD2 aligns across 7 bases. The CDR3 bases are TGTGCCACCTCCGGGGGGAGCTCCTACGAGCAGTACTTC. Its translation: CATSGGSSYEQYF.